This is a list of T cell receptor beta chains from one sample in a study of blood T cell repertoires in COVID-19. TCRdb's copy holds only in-frame clones and misses some; the assay was immunoSEQ multiplex PCR. Of about 46,000 clones in the sample, around 86% are singletons; the top ten hold about 7%. The sequencing input was peripheral blood. The receptors come from a man aged 60-69 years with active COVID-19. Both conserved end residues are part of each CDR3. A D gene is named only where the DNA matches it firmly. Not all rows give a size; the values are once, few, many and, for expanded clones, a class.

v_call	j_call	d_call	clone_size	cdr3_aa	cdr3_nt
TRBV9	TRBJ2-3	-	-	CASSVTDSTDTQYF	TGTGCCAGCAGCGTTACTGATTCAACTGATACGCAGTATTTT
TRBV2	TRBJ2-3	-	-	CASRSGEDTQYF	TGTGCCAGCAGATCGGGGGAGGATACGCAGTATTTT
TRBV7-9	TRBJ2-1	-	-	CASTQSSVLHEQFF	TGTGCCAGCACCCAATCGAGTGTACTCCATGAGCAGTTCTTC
TRBV6-5	TRBJ1-6	-	-	CASTGGVGSPLHF	TGTGCCAGCACCGGGGGGGTAGGGTCACCCCTCCACTTT
TRBV14	TRBJ1-6	-	-	CASSQDFTYNSPLHF	TGTGCCAGCAGCCAGGACTTTACCTATAATTCACCCCTCCACTTT
TRBV28	TRBJ1-1	-	-	CASRIQDSDTEAFF	TGTGCCAGCAGGATACAGGACAGCGACACTGAAGCTTTCTTT
TRBV4-1	TRBJ1-2	-	-	CASSQEKAGAYGYTF	TGCGCCAGCAGCCAAGAAAAGGCAGGGGCCTATGGCTACACCTTC
TRBV11-2	TRBJ2-1	TRBD2	-	CASSRLAAYNEQFF	TGTGCCAGCAGCCGACTAGCCGCCTACAATGAGCAGTTCTTC
TRBV28	TRBJ2-3	-	-	CASSLPGGTDTQYF	TGTGCCAGCAGTTTACCGGGTGGGACAGATACGCAGTATTTT
TRBV2	TRBJ1-2	TRBD1	-	CASSENRGGNYGYTF	TGTGCCAGCAGTGAAAACAGGGGGGGGAACTATGGCTACACCTTC
TRBV3-1/TRBV3-2	TRBJ2-1	-	few	CASSQGKNRDILAEQFF	TGTGCCAGCAGCCAAGGAAAGAACAGGGATATTTTGGCTGAGCAGTTCTTC
TRBV19	TRBJ2-2	-	-	CASSITGANTGELFF	TGTGCCAGTAGTATTACGGGAGCGAACACCGGGGAGCTGTTTTTT
TRBV18	TRBJ1-6	-	medium-sized	CASSPTRGSSYNSPLHF	TGTGCCAGCTCACCAACCCGGGGAAGCTCCTATAATTCACCCCTCCACTTT
TRBV6-1	TRBJ2-1	TRBD2	-	CASSVSSGRAYNEQFF	TGTGCCAGCAGTGTGAGTAGCGGGAGGGCCTACAATGAGCAGTTCTTC
TRBV12-3/TRBV12-4	TRBJ1-2	-	-	CASSLDEGGYTF	TGTGCCAGCAGTTTAGACGAGGGTGGCTACACCTTC
TRBV7-6	TRBJ2-3	-	-	CASSVGTPSTDTQYF	TGTGCCAGCAGCGTTGGGACACCAAGCACAGATACGCAGTATTTT
TRBV27	TRBJ2-1	-	-	CASSLAPYNEQFF	TGTGCCAGCAGTTTGGCACCTTACAATGAGCAGTTCTTC
TRBV14	TRBJ1-4	-	-	CASSQEGRGPEKLFF	TGTGCCAGCAGCCAAGAAGGCAGGGGCCCCGAAAAACTGTTTTTT
TRBV7-2	TRBJ1-2	-	-	CASSLNMREGYTF	TGTGCCAGCAGCTTAAACATGCGGGAGGGCTACACCTTC
TRBV5-6	TRBJ2-2	-	-	CTTRQGEAGELFF	TGTACCACCAGGCAGGGGGAGGCCGGGGAGCTGTTTTTT
TRBV7-2	TRBJ2-5	TRBD2	few	CASSLGGSGGARETQYF	TGTGCCAGCAGCTTAGGTGGTAGCGGGGGGGCCCGGGAGACCCAGTACTTC
TRBV29-1	TRBJ2-2	-	once	CSVAYRGGANTGELFF	TGCAGCGTAGCCTATCGTGGGGGCGCGAACACCGGGGAGCTGTTTTTT
TRBV11-2	TRBJ2-3	TRBD2	-	CASSFLLAGGSDTQYF	TGTGCCAGCAGCTTCTTACTAGCGGGGGGGTCAGATACGCAGTATTTT
TRBV5-4	TRBJ2-7	TRBD2	-	CASSPGTSGSHEQYF	TGTGCCAGCAGTCCCGGGACTAGCGGGAGCCACGAGCAGTACTTC
TRBV9	TRBJ2-7	-	-	CASSVGQAREQYF	TGTGCCAGCAGCGTAGGACAGGCACGCGAGCAGTACTTC
TRBV15	TRBJ2-3	-	-	CATSRNLYTDTQYF	TGTGCCACCAGCAGAAATCTTTACACAGATACGCAGTATTTT
TRBV11-2	TRBJ2-7	-	-	CASSPSDGSSYEQYF	TGTGCCAGCAGCCCATCCGACGGGAGCTCCTACGAGCAGTACTTC
TRBV11-2	TRBJ2-2	-	once	CASSFLTTGELFF	TGTGCCAGCAGCTTTTTAACAACCGGGGAGCTGTTTTTT
TRBV9	TRBJ1-3	TRBD1	-	CASSRRQGLDSGNTIYF	TGTGCCAGTTCCCGGAGACAGGGTTTGGACTCTGGAAACACCATATATTTT
TRBV5-1	TRBJ1-2	TRBD1	-	CASSLGQGGGYTF	TGCGCCAGCAGCTTGGGGCAGGGGGGCGGCTACACCTTC
TRBV28	TRBJ1-2	-	-	CASSLLSDYGYTF	TGTGCCAGCAGTTTACTCTCCGACTATGGCTACACCTTC
TRBV3-1/TRBV3-2	TRBJ2-3	TRBD1	-	CASSLQGAPPDTQYF	TGTGCCAGCAGCCTCCAGGGGGCGCCACCAGATACGCAGTATTTT
TRBV7-2	TRBJ1-2	-	-	CASRTASGGYTF	TGTGCCAGCAGGACAGCCTCCGGGGGCTACACCTTC
TRBV5-6	TRBJ2-2	TRBD2	-	CASSSSGGAGELFF	TGTGCCAGCAGCTCTAGCGGGGGGGCCGGGGAGCTGTTTTTT
TRBV24-1	TRBJ2-3	TRBD1	-	CATSDPGTGTADTQYF	TGTGCCACCAGTGATCCCGGGACAGGGACCGCAGATACGCAGTATTTT
TRBV5-6	TRBJ1-1	TRBD1	-	CASSWGTGYTEAFF	TGTGCCAGCAGCTGGGGGACAGGGTACACTGAAGCTTTCTTT
TRBV20-1	TRBJ2-7	TRBD2	-	CSASPSGRGYEQYF	TGCAGTGCTAGTCCTAGCGGGAGAGGCTACGAGCAGTACTTC
TRBV5-1	TRBJ2-3	-	-	CASSLSPGTDTQYF	TGCGCCAGCAGCTTGAGTCCGGGCACAGATACGCAGTATTTT
TRBV29-1	TRBJ1-2	-	few	CSVDSGYTF	TGCAGCGTTGACAGTGGCTACACCTTC
TRBV5-1	TRBJ1-4	TRBD1	-	CASSLGLTGGEKLFF	TGCGCCAGCAGCTTGGGGTTGACAGGGGGGGAAAAACTGTTTTTT
TRBV7-9	TRBJ2-7	-	-	CASSSDSNEQYF	TGTGCCAGCAGCTCGGACAGCAACGAGCAGTACTTC
TRBV5-1	TRBJ2-2	-	-	CASSLSSGELFF	TGCGCCAGCAGCTTGTCCAGCGGGGAGCTGTTTTTT
TRBV3-1/TRBV3-2	TRBJ2-6	-	once	CASSPSDYSGANVLTF	TGTGCCAGCAGCCCCAGCGACTACTCTGGGGCCAACGTCCTGACTTTC
TRBV6-5	TRBJ2-5	-	-	CASSRGLLQETQYF	TGTGCCAGCAGTAGGGGACTCTTACAAGAGACCCAGTACTTC
TRBV11-2	TRBJ1-1	-	-	CASSLAPVGRENTEAFF	TGTGCCAGCAGCTTAGCCCCAGTGGGGAGGGAGAACACTGAAGCTTTCTTT
TRBV19	TRBJ2-1	TRBD2	-	CASSSSSGTRNVNEQFF	TGTGCCAGTAGTTCATCCTCCGGGACTAGAAACGTTAATGAGCAGTTCTTC
TRBV3-1/TRBV3-2	TRBJ2-3	-	-	CASRPADRVRTDTQYF	TGTGCCAGCAGACCCGCTGACCGGGTCCGCACAGATACGCAGTATTTT
TRBV28	TRBJ2-1	TRBD2	-	CASSQRTSGRALIF	TGTGCCAGCAGTCAACGGACTAGCGGGAGGGCCTTGATCTTC
TRBV28	TRBJ1-5	TRBD1	-	CASSFLGTGNQPQHF	TGTGCCAGCAGTTTTCTCGGGACAGGTAATCAGCCCCAGCATTTT
TRBV12-2	TRBJ2-2	-	-	CASRPPWPGDTGELFF	TGTGCAAGTCGCCCCCCTTGGCCGGGGGACACCGGGGAGCTGTTTTTT